The present TCR beta chain was sequenced within a study of T-cell reconstitution after alpha-beta-depleted transplantation in children. Between the trimmed V and J ends, which lost 6 bases and 5 bases, there was a span of 19 bases. This CDR3 region has 15 residues. CDR1 MDHEN and CDR2 SYDVKM come from the germline V gene. In its sample, this clonotype was seen many times. The antigen is unknown. Study outcomes and limitations: Where alpha-beta T cells came from about two months after transplant was reportedly several hundred expanded graft clones. T-cell counts and diversity at one year following transplant were attributed mainly to newly produced T cells. Surviving thymic progenitors and recipient T cells were the source of high TCRbeta diversity at day 60 in some patients.

Unique molecular identifiers were built into the TCRbeta library. TCRdb re-derived calls from the PCR reads in MiXCR, one entry per CDR3 protein. The data show about 180,000 distinct CDR3 sequences, 8.5% to 14% seen once. The source was PBMCs, collected before TCRalphabeta/CD19-depleted stem cell transplant. This rearrangement joins TRBV28 to TRBJ2-5, with TRBD2 as a possible D gene (6 bases). The sequence was collected from a boy aged 2 to 10 with acute myeloid leukemia, due to receive a stem cell transplant. CDR3 DNA: TGTGCCAGCAGACCGGGACCCCGTGGGGGGGAGACCCAGTACTTC. Translated: CASRPGPRGGETQYF.